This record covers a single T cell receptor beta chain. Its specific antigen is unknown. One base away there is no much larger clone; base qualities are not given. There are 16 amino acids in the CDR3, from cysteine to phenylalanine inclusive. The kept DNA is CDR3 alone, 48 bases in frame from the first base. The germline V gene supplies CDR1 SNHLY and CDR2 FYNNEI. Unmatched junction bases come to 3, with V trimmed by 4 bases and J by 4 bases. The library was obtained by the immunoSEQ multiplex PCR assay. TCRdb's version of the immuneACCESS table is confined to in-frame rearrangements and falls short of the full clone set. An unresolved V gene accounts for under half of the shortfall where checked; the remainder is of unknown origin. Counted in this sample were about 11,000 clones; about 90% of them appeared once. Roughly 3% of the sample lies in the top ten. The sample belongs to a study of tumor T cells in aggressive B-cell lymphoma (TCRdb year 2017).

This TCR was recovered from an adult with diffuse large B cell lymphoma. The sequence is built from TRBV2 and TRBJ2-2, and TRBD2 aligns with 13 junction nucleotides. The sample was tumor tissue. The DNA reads TGTGCCAGCAGTGGAGGACTAGCGGGAGTCACCGGGGAGCTGTTTTTT. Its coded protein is CASSGGLAGVTGELFF.